Each of the 7 T cell receptor beta chains below was sequenced from the same sample in a study of identical twins. MiXCR, applied by TCRdb to the 5' RACE reads, yields one record per CDR3 protein. The table has some 630,000 distinct CDR3 sequences, roughly 7.1% seen once. These same data were also listed under a study on yellow fever vaccine responses in identical twins.

Material for sequencing was PBMCs. The source is a woman between 18 and 29 years old in good health.

The chain recombines TRBV12-3 or TRBV12-4 with TRBJ2-3; possibly TRBD1 for D (5 bases). The V end was cut by 7 bases, the J end by 4 bases, with 12 bases between. The CDR3 is 13 amino acids. In nucleotides, the CDR3 is TGTGCCAGCATCTCGGACACCTCAGATACGCAGTATTTT. Protein product: CASISDTSDTQYF.

This chain connects TRBV3-1 to TRBJ1-2; 7 bases agree with TRBD1. Trimming removed 10 bases from V and 5 bases from J; junction bases left unmatched: 13. The CDR3 is made up of 14 amino acids. Germline V CDR1 and CDR2: LGHDT, YNNKEL (reference sequence). The CDR3 DNA follows: TGTGCCACCGGAGCCGACAGGGTCGGGTATGGCTACACCTTC. This codes for CATGADRVGYGYTF.

This clonotype was picked up many times. This chain uses TRBV10-3 with TRBJ2-1; D unclear. The CDR3 runs 16 residues. V lost 0 bases and J 0 bases, leaving 9 bases between the germline ends. Germline values: CDR1 ENHRY, CDR2 SYGVKD. CDR3 residues: CAISESTKSSYNEQFF. DNA for the CDR3: TGTGCCATCAGTGAGTCGACGAAAAGCTCCTACAATGAGCAGTTCTTC.

This clonotype was counted a few times. The chain couples TRBV9 to TRBJ2-5, with a tentative D call TRBD2 (6 bases). Germline V gives CDR1 SGDLS, CDR2 YYNGEE. V lost 1 base and J lost 0, with 10 bases in between. This CDR3 is built from 15 residues. The CDR3 coding sequence is TGTGCCAGCAGCGTAAGCGGAGGGAACCAAGAGACCCAGTACTTC. As protein: CASSVSGGNQETQYF.

There are a few counts of this clonotype. The chain uses TRBV5-6 and TRBJ2-4, with D possibly matching TRBD1 (6 bases). Trimming left V 6 bases short and J 2 bases short, with 12 bases between. The CDR3 runs to 14 residues. Germline values: CDR1 SGHDT, CDR2 YYEEEE. DNA of the CDR3: TGTGCCAGCAATACCCGGGACACCAAAAACATTCAGTACTTC. Its translation: CASNTRDTKNIQYF.

This clonotype was seen a few times. The V gene is TRBV12-3 or TRBV12-4, the J gene TRBJ2-1; 10 bases align to TRBD2. V trimming: 2 bases; J trimming: 7 bases; junction bases outside the gene matches: 5. The length of the CDR3 is 15 residues. CDR3 residues: CASSLLAGDANEQFF. The CDR3 DNA reads as TGTGCCAGCAGTTTACTAGCGGGAGATGCGAATGAGCAGTTCTTC.

This clonotype was recorded at least ten times. The chain joins TRBV5-6 to TRBJ1-2; 9 positions match TRBD1. Unmatched junction bases numbered 8, after V lost 4 bases and J lost 4 bases. CDR3 length: 15 amino acids. Germline V gives CDR1 SGHDT, CDR2 YYEEEE. CDR3 amino acids: CASSAGTGLIYGYTF. For the CDR3, the DNA is TGTGCCAGCAGCGCGGGGACAGGGTTGATCTATGGCTACACCTTC.